Shown below are 23 T cell receptor beta chains from a single sample sequenced in a study of blood T cell repertoires in COVID-19. TCRdb's copy holds only in-frame clones and misses some; the assay was immunoSEQ multiplex PCR. The sample includes 85,000 to 90,000 clones, 65% to 85% of them seen just once. The sample was peripheral blood. These receptors were taken from a man in his 70s with acute or convalescent COVID-19.

This chain uses TRBV3-1 (or the pseudogene TRBV3-2) with TRBJ2-2; 8 nucleotides line up with TRBD2. This CDR3 region has 15 residues. J was trimmed by 7 bases and V by 0 bases; bases with no gene match: 4. Germline loops: CDR1 LGHDT, CDR2 YNNKEL (reference sequence). The CDR3 DNA reads as TGTGCCAGCAGCCAAGACAAGCGGGGGATCGGGGAGCTGTTTTTT. Protein: CASSQDKRGIGELFF.

DNA of the CDR3: TGTGCCAGCAGCCAAGACGGGGGATTGAACACTGAAGCTTTCTTT. It yields the protein CASSQDGGLNTEAFF. The V and J genes are TRBV3-1 (or the pseudogene TRBV3-2) and TRBJ1-1, with a possible D match to TRBD1 (5 bases). Germline V gene data show CDR1 as LGHDT and CDR2 as YNNKEL (reference sequence). The CDR3 has 15 amino acids. The germline V and J ends were trimmed by 0 bases and 0 bases, with 8 bases remaining between them.

CDR3 DNA: TGCGCCAGCAGCTTGGGGGCGCGGGGGAGCTACGAGCAGTACTTC. Translation gives CASSLGARGSYEQYF. The rearrangement uses TRBV5-1 and TRBJ2-7; 7 bases match TRBD2. The CDR3 runs to 15 residues. The germline CDR1 and CDR2 sequences are SGHRS and YFSETQ. Losses at the gene ends were 0 bases for V and 3 bases for J; bases not matched to a gene: 6.

The J gene is TRBJ1-4, the V gene TRBV3-1 (or the pseudogene TRBV3-2), with a possible D match to TRBD1 (5 bases). In germline, CDR1 is LGHDT, CDR2 YNNKEL (reference sequence). The V end lost 1 base, the J end lost 0 bases, and 9 bases lay between the germline ends. The length of the CDR3 is 16 residues. CDR3 in DNA: TGTGCCAGCAGCCAAGCGGGGGATGCAACTAATGAAAAACTGTTTTTT. Its translation is CASSQAGDATNEKLFF.

This sequence joins TRBV9 and TRBJ1-3, with D tentatively TRBD1 (6 bases). Deletions cut 1 base from V and 0 bases from J, with 14 bases between. CDR3 length: 17 residues. CDR1 SGDLS and CDR2 YYNGEE come from the germline V gene. In nucleotides, the CDR3 is TGTGCCAGCAGCGTATCGGCAGGGGCAATCTCTGGAAACACCATATATTTT. Its protein is CASSVSAGAISGNTIYF. Full variable domain (remainder filled in from reference TRBV9 and TRBJ1-3): DSGVTQTPKHLITATGQRVTLRCSPRSGDLSVYWYQQSLDQGLQFLIQYYNGEERAKGNILERFSAQQFPDLHSELNLSSLELGDSALYFCASSVSAGAISGNTIYFGEGSWLTVV.

The chain is built from TRBV6-5 and TRBJ2-2; tentative D call: TRBD2 (7 bases). The CDR3 covers 15 residues. V was pared by 5 bases and J by 3 bases, with 13 bases between. The germline V gene encodes CDR1 MNHEY and CDR2 SVGAGI. Written as DNA, the CDR3 is TGTGCCAGCAGTAAACAGGGAGGGGACACCGGGGAGCTGTTTTTT. Protein: CASSKQGGDTGELFF.

The chain is built from TRBV6-2 or TRBV6-3 and TRBJ2-1; TRBD2 matches at 11 bases. CDR1 is MNHEY and CDR2 is SVGEGT in the germline V gene. There are 16 residues in the CDR3. V gave up 2 bases and J gave up 7 bases; unmatched junction bases: 7. The CDR3, as DNA: TGTGCCAGCAGTTACCCGCTAGCGGGGGGCCCGAATGAGCAGTTCTTC. Translated: CASSYPLAGGPNEQFF.

The V gene is TRBV30, the J gene TRBJ1-4; 7 bases are a match to TRBD1. This CDR3 spans 16 amino acids. Trimming at V came to 1 base and at J to 5 bases, leaving 10 bases not matched to a gene. From germline, CDR1 is GTSNPN and CDR2 SVGIG (reference sequence). The CDR3 sequence is CAWSGGRDSLNEKLFF. In DNA form, the CDR3 reads TGTGCCTGGAGTGGGGGCCGGGACAGTTTAAATGAAAAACTGTTTTTT.

This rearrangement joins TRBV7-9 to TRBJ1-5; weak D call: TRBD1 (5 bases). The V and J ends lost 4 bases and 6 bases respectively, with 10 bases between them. The germline V gene has CDR1 SEHNR and CDR2 FQNEAQ (reference sequence). The CDR3 contains 13 residues. In DNA form, the CDR3 reads TGTGCCAGCAGCTCGGACGGGGGTCAGCCCCAGCATTTT. As protein: CASSSDGGQPQHF.

This clone was observed a handful of times. V gene TRBV19 combines with J gene TRBJ1-3, with D perhaps TRBD1 (6 bases). Germline assignment: CDR1 LNHDA and CDR2 SQIVND (reference sequence). V dropped 4 bases and J dropped 2 bases, with 21 bases sitting between them. CDR3 length: 18 amino acids. CDR3 sequence (DNA): TGTGCCAGTAGTAGCCGGGACACTCGTCGCCTTGCTGGAAACACCATATATTTT. This codes for CASSSRDTRRLAGNTIYF.

In the case of this clone: This CDR3 is missing its conserved last phenylalanine or tryptophan, likely due to a read error. V is TRBV2 and J is TRBJ1-6, with unresolved D. The CDR3 covers 15 residues. The V end was cut by 2 bases, the J end by 0 bases, with 5 bases between. CDR1 and CDR2 from the germline V gene are SNHLY and FYNNEI. The CDR3 loop reads CASSELSSYNSPLHL. The DNA for the CDR3 is TGTGCCAGCAGTGAACTGAGCTCCTATAATTCACCCCTCCACCTT.

The gene calls are TRBV11-2 and TRBJ2-3, with 10 bases that match TRBD2. The CDR3 runs to 17 residues. The germline gives CDR1 SGHAT, CDR2 FQNNGV. The ends lost 4 bases at V and 3 bases at J; junction bases unmatched: 10. CDR3 region: CASSSSGLAVPTDTQYF. The CDR3 DNA follows: TGTGCCAGCAGCTCCTCAGGACTAGCGGTACCTACAGATACGCAGTATTTT.

The chain combines TRBV29-1 with TRBJ2-2, with 9 bases that match TRBD2. This CDR3 is 15 amino acids long. Germline V gives CDR1 SQVTM, CDR2 ANQGSEA. V trimming: 3 bases; J trimming: 5 bases; junction bases outside the gene matches: 7. The CDR3 here is CSVEGLAGRTGELFF. CDR3 DNA sequence: TGCAGCGTTGAGGGGCTAGCGGGGCGGACCGGGGAGCTGTTTTTT.

The rearrangement uses TRBV5-1 and TRBJ2-1, with 7 bases matching TRBD1. This CDR3 contains 17 residues. V lost 4 bases, J lost 0 bases, and 10 bases stayed unmatched. The germline gives CDR1 SGHRS, CDR2 YFSETQ. The DNA of the CDR3 is TGCGCCAGCAGCCCGACTCCGACAGGGAGCTCCTACAATGAGCAGTTCTTC. Protein product: CASSPTPTGSSYNEQFF. Full variable domain (outside the CDR3, taken from reference TRBV5-1 and TRBJ2-1): KAGVTQTPRYLIKTRGQQVTLSCSPISGHRSVSWYQQTPGQGLQFLFEYFSETQRNKGNFPGRFSGRQFSNSRSEMNVSTLELGDSALYLCASSPTPTGSSYNEQFFGPGTRLTVL.

The CDR3 sequence is CASSKGGLAKNIQYF. In nucleotides, the CDR3 is TGTGCCAGTAGTAAGGGGGGGCTAGCCAAAAACATTCAGTACTTC. V usage is TRBV19 and J usage is TRBJ2-4; D is possibly TRBD2 (7 bases). The V and J ends lost 4 bases and 0 bases respectively, with 10 bases between them. The CDR3 contains 15 residues. Germline loops: CDR1 LNHDA, CDR2 SQIVND (reference sequence).

This chain's CDR3 is CASSPDIGYGYTF. CDR3 in DNA: TGTGCCAGCAGTCCTGACATCGGCTATGGCTACACCTTC. V usage is TRBV12-3 or TRBV12-4 and J usage is TRBJ1-2; D is uncertain. The CDR3 extends over 13 amino acids. With 5 bases removed from V and 4 bases from J, the gap between germline ends came to 11 bases.

The V call is TRBV10-1, the J call TRBJ2-1, with a weak D call TRBD2 (7 bases). Trimming shortened V by 5 bases and J by 1 base, and 9 bases separated the two germline ends. The CDR3 has 14 residues. In germline, CDR1 is WNHNN, CDR2 SYGVQD (reference sequence). CDR3 coding DNA: TGCGCCAGCAGTAAGGGGGGGTCCTACAATGAGCAGTTCTTC. Its translation: CASSKGGSYNEQFF.

This clone occurred a few times. The gene calls are TRBV28 and TRBJ1-5; possible D gene TRBD1, 5 bases. Trimming took off 1 base at V and 0 bases at J, with 13 bases between the two ends. Germline V gives CDR1 MDHEN, CDR2 SYDVKM. The CDR3 is 17 amino acids. The CDR3 region has the DNA TGTGCCAGCAGTTTATACGGGGGTGATTATAGCAATCAGCCCCAGCATTTT. Translation gives CASSLYGGDYSNQPQHF.

This clone occurred a few times. CDR3 residues: CASSRPGTGELFF. As DNA, the CDR3 is TGTGCCAGCAGCCGGCCAGGCACCGGGGAGCTGTTTTTT. This chain uses TRBV3-1 (or the pseudogene TRBV3-2) with TRBJ2-2; D call uncertain. Germline V gene data show CDR1 as LGHDT and CDR2 as YNNKEL (reference sequence). Trimming took 4 bases from V and 4 from J, leaving 7 bases between them. CDR3 size: 13 residues.

This clone was picked up one time. The V call is TRBV19, the J call TRBJ1-5; 7 bases agree with TRBD1. There are 14 residues in the CDR3. V dropped 4 bases and J dropped 3; count of bases not matched to a gene: 3. Germline V CDR1 and CDR2: LNHDA, SQIVND (reference sequence). The CDR3 loop reads CASSTDRNNQPQHF. Written as DNA, the CDR3 is TGTGCCAGTAGTACGGACAGGAACAATCAGCCCCAGCATTTT.

The rearrangement uses TRBV9 and TRBJ1-6; 9 positions agree with TRBD1. The ends lost 4 bases at V and 8 bases at J; junction bases unmatched: 4. CDR3 size: 14 residues. The germline V gene encodes CDR1 SGDLS and CDR2 YYNGEE. CDR3 DNA sequence: TGTGCCAGCAGCACGGGGACAGGGCATTCACCCCTCCACTTT. Protein: CASSTGTGHSPLHF.

V and J are TRBV28 and TRBJ2-1, with D unresolved. V was trimmed by 1 base and J by 7 bases, leaving 11 bases between them. CDR3 size: 14 residues. Germline assignment: CDR1 MDHEN and CDR2 SYDVKM. CDR3 protein: CASSLSASRNEQFF. The CDR3 nucleotides are TGTGCCAGCAGTTTATCTGCTAGTCGAAATGAGCAGTTCTTC.

The chain has TRBV28 and TRBJ1-6; D unresolved. The ends were cut back, 7 bases at V and 10 bases at J, with 20 bases in the middle. Per germline, CDR1 MDHEN and CDR2 SYDVKM. This CDR3 is built from 15 residues. The CDR3 is CASNPWGEWMSPLHF. In nucleotides, the CDR3 is TGTGCCAGCAACCCATGGGGAGAGTGGATGTCACCCCTCCACTTT.